The 25 T cell receptor beta chains given below trace back to one sample, sequenced in a study of beta chain features in type 1 diabetes. Study-level results: Researchers report that Type 1 diabetes patients had moderately but significantly shorter TCRB CDR3s across all four CD4+ subsets.

No antigen has been identified for these receptors. The whole isolated RNA underwent reverse transcription, so sequencing captured expressed TCRB transcripts. Generated by immunoSEQ multiplex PCR, the TCRdb table keeps only in-frame clones and is missing some. The repertoire includes hundreds of thousands of clones, roughly an eighth of them detected once, and approximately 0.042% sits in the top ten. The sequencing sample was made of naive CD4+ T cells from blood. The source of these receptors is a man between 18 and 29 years old with type 1 diabetes.

This clone occurred a few times. The chain has TRBV10-3 and TRBJ2-6; 9 bases fit TRBD1. V lost 4 bases to trimming and J lost 4 bases; unmatched junction nucleotides: 5. Germline CDR1 and CDR2: ENHRY and SYGVKD. The CDR3 is 16 residues long. The CDR3 DNA is TGTGCCATCAGTGTACAGGGGGCGGGAGGGGCCAACGTCCTGACTTTC. It is translated as CAISVQGAGGANVLTF.

In its sample, this clone was seen a few times. This chain uses TRBV5-8 with TRBJ2-6; 7 bases are a match to TRBD1. CDR1 SGHTS and CDR2 YDEGEE come from the germline V gene. The trim removed 0 bases at V and 0 bases at J, leaving 6 bases unmatched. This CDR3 has 18 amino acids. The CDR3 nucleotides are TGTGCCAGCAGCTTGGTGCGGACAGGCAACTCTGGGGCCAACGTCCTGACTTTC. Its translation is CASSLVRTGNSGANVLTF. The complete variable domain, with remaining parts taken from reference TRBV5-8 and TRBJ2-6, reads EAGVTQSPTHLIKTRGQQATLRCSPISGHTSVYWYQQALGLGLQFLLWYDEGEERNRGNFPPRFSGRQFPNYSSELNVNALELEDSALYLCASSLVRTGNSGANVLTFGAGSRLTVL.

The rearrangement uses TRBV5-6 and TRBJ2-7; D is ambiguous. This CDR3 has 12 residues. V was cut by 2 bases and J by 2 bases, with 5 bases left in between. Per germline, CDR1 SGHDT and CDR2 YYEEEE. The CDR3 bases are TGTGCCAGCAGCTTCAAGCCCTACGAGCAGTACTTC. Residues: CASSFKPYEQYF.

This chain links TRBV7-9 with TRBJ2-3; a possible D gene is TRBD2 (6 bases). The CDR3 runs to 15 residues. In germline, CDR1 is SEHNR, CDR2 FQNEAQ (reference sequence). V was shortened by 6 bases and J by 0 bases, with 13 bases between the two germline ends. The CDR3 DNA sequence: TGTGCCAGCAGGACGGCGGGGACGAGCACAGATACGCAGTATTTT. It translates to CASRTAGTSTDTQYF.

The chain uses TRBV30 and TRBJ2-5; D remains ambiguous. Germline-derived CDR1 and CDR2 are GTSNPN and SVGIG (reference sequence). V was trimmed by 3 bases and J by 5 bases, leaving 10 bases between them. This CDR3 has 12 amino acids. The CDR3 loop reads CAWSSARETQYF. In nucleotides, the CDR3 is TGTGCCTGGAGCTCGGCGCGGGAGACCCAGTACTTC.

The sample holds a few counts of this clone. This sequence joins TRBV18 and TRBJ1-2; TRBD1 agrees at 10 bases. From germline, CDR1 is KGHSH and CDR2 LQKENI. The CDR3 loop spans 14 amino acids. Germline trimming cut 3 bases from V and 4 bases from J; bases unmatched to any gene: 2. This CDR3 is CASSPTGGGYGYTF. The DNA for the CDR3 is TGTGCCAGCTCACCGACAGGGGGCGGCTATGGCTACACCTTC.

This clone occurred a few times. The V call is TRBV28, the J call TRBJ2-5; the match to TRBD1 covers 10 bases. Germline V gene sequence: CDR1 MDHEN, CDR2 SYDVKM. Trimming cost V 5 bases and J 5 bases; bases outside gene matches: 5. The CDR3 sequence is 14 residues long. CDR3 coding DNA: TGTGCCAGCAGTGGGGGACAGGGGCGCGAGACCCAGTACTTC. Translating it yields CASSGGQGRETQYF. Full variable domain (outside the CDR3, taken from reference TRBV28 and TRBJ2-5): DVKVTQSSRYLVKRTGEKVFLECVQDMDHENMFWYRQDPGLGLRLIYFSYDVKMKEKGDIPEGYSVSREKKERFSLILESASTNQTSMYLCASSGGQGRETQYFGPGTRLLVL.

The genes are TRBV20-1 and TRBJ1-2; D remains ambiguous. Germline values: CDR1 DFQATT, CDR2 SNEGSKA (reference sequence). The CDR3 runs to 9 residues. CDR3 residues: CSLRHGYTF. CDR3 sequence (DNA): TGCAGCCTCCGCCATGGCTACACCTTC.

This clone was seen more than once but under ten times. V is TRBV27 and J is TRBJ1-1, with no clear D. The CDR3 is 14 amino acids. The V gene lost 6 bases and the J gene lost 1 base, with 12 bases spanning the gap. CDR1 is MNHEY, CDR2 SMNVEV, per germline (reference sequence). CDR3 in DNA: TGTGCCAGCAGCTTCGCCCGAGGGAACACTGAAGCTTTCTTT. As protein: CASSFARGNTEAFF.

This clone appeared a few times. The chain has TRBV6-1 and TRBJ1-2; 8 nucleotides line up with TRBD1. This CDR3 region has 16 residues. CDR1 is MNHNS, CDR2 SASEGT, per germline. V trimming: 4 bases; J trimming: 4 bases; junction bases outside the gene matches: 11. The CDR3 sequence is CASSAAGTGVSYGYTF. The CDR3 DNA reads TGTGCCAGCAGTGCAGCCGGGACAGGAGTGAGCTATGGCTACACCTTC.

This chain joins TRBV6-6 and TRBJ1-6, with 12 bases fitting TRBD1. The V gene end was trimmed by 6 bases and the J gene end by 10 bases; junction bases not matched to a gene: 7. Germline V lookup: CDR1 MNHNY, CDR2 SVGAGI (reference sequence). The CDR3 extends over 15 amino acids. In nucleotides, the CDR3 is TGTGCCAGCAGAGGGACAGGGGGCGAGCGCTCACCCCTCCACTTT. Protein product: CASRGTGGERSPLHF.

The chain employs TRBV29-1 and TRBJ1-1; D is unclear. Trimming left V 1 base short and J 7 bases short, with 16 bases between. The CDR3 is 14 amino acids. Germline CDR1 and CDR2: SQVTM and ANQGSEA. For the CDR3, the DNA is TGCAGCGTTGAAGGGCGGACCTCTTTCGGTGAAGCTTTCTTT. It codes for CSVEGRTSFGEAFF.

The chain uses TRBV6-6 and TRBJ2-7, with 9 bases aligning to TRBD2. CDR1 and CDR2 (germline): MNHNY, SVGAGI (reference sequence). The CDR3 spans 15 residues. Trimming removed 7 bases from V and 2 bases from J; junction bases left unmatched: 9. In DNA form, the CDR3 reads TGTGCCAGCATCAACTCCCAGCGGGGGGCCTACGAGCAGTACTTC. It yields the protein CASINSQRGAYEQYF.

This clone was recorded a few times. This chain connects TRBV19 to TRBJ1-1; no clear D gene. Germline V gives CDR1 LNHDA, CDR2 SQIVND (reference sequence). The CDR3 runs 11 residues. V was trimmed by 5 bases and J by 0 bases, leaving 1 base between them. CDR3 DNA sequence: TGTGCCAGTAGTTTGAACACTGAAGCTTTCTTT. Protein product: CASSLNTEAFF.

This clone turned up a few times. The chain has TRBV9 and TRBJ1-4; no reliable D call. Germline V gene sequence: CDR1 SGDLS, CDR2 YYNGEE. The CDR3 spans 12 residues. V lost 3 bases, J lost 12 bases, and 12 bases lay in between. The CDR3 DNA is TGTGCCAGCAGCGACCAACCCGGGCAACTGTTTTTT. Its translation is CASSDQPGQLFF.

This clone was seen a few times. This chain connects TRBV6-6 to TRBJ1-2; D remains ambiguous. The germline CDR1 and CDR2 sequences are MNHNY and SVGAGI (reference sequence). With 2 bases removed from V and 8 bases from J, the gap between germline ends came to 12 bases. The CDR3 sequence is 13 residues long. CDR3: CASSYPGEAGYTF. For the CDR3, the DNA is TGTGCCAGCAGTTACCCCGGGGAGGCCGGCTACACCTTC.

This clone was observed a few times. The chain joins TRBV9 to TRBJ2-7, with 11 bases lining up with TRBD2. This CDR3 is 16 amino acids long. Germline lookup yields CDR1 SGDLS and CDR2 YYNGEE. The V segment lost 2 bases and the J segment 6 bases; nucleotides outside the gene matches: 10. DNA for the CDR3: TGTGCCAGCAGCGTCGCCGGGACTAGCGGTGGTGTCGAGCAGTACTTC. Translating gives CASSVAGTSGGVEQYF.

The chain recombines TRBV4-3 with TRBJ2-1; perhaps TRBD2 as D (5 bases). Germline V gene sequence: CDR1 LGHNA, CDR2 YSLEER. V lost 0 bases and J lost 10, with 19 bases in between. The CDR3 has 16 amino acids. The CDR3 loop reads CASSQDLAFGVVEQFF. The CDR3 nucleotides are TGCGCCAGCAGCCAAGACTTGGCTTTCGGGGTAGTGGAGCAGTTCTTC.

The chain employs TRBV27 and TRBJ2-7, with D tentatively TRBD2 (5 bases). This CDR3 is built from 14 residues. V was trimmed by 4 bases and J by 7 bases, leaving 17 bases between them. Germline assignment: CDR1 MNHEY and CDR2 SMNVEV (reference sequence). The CDR3 here is CASSSAGSRREQYF. CDR3 bases: TGTGCCAGCAGTTCGGCGGGCAGTCGGCGAGAGCAGTACTTC.

CDR3 sequence (DNA): TGCGCCAGCAGCACGGGGACAGGGGAACAAGAGACCCAGTACTTC. Translation gives CASSTGTGEQETQYF. The chain couples TRBV5-1 to TRBJ2-5, with 10 bases aligning to TRBD1. V was pared by 4 bases and J by 2 bases, with 5 bases of the junction left unmatched. Germline V gene data show CDR1 as SGHRS and CDR2 as YFSETQ. CDR3 length equals 15 residues.

This clone was counted a few times. The chain is built from TRBV28 and TRBJ1-4; 10 bases map to TRBD1. The germline V gene encodes CDR1 MDHEN and CDR2 SYDVKM. V lost 2 bases to trimming and J lost 10 bases; unmatched junction nucleotides: 7. The CDR3 extends over 15 amino acids. This CDR3 reads CASSLGGQGKGKLFF. As DNA, the CDR3 is TGTGCCAGCAGTTTAGGGGGACAGGGGAAGGGAAAACTGTTTTTT.

Points on this clone: The junction shows a germline mismatch at one end, possibly a read error. The gene calls are TRBV7-2 and TRBJ2-2; TRBD1 might be the D (6 bases). The CDR3 is 14 amino acids. Germline assignment: CDR1 SGHTA and CDR2 FQGNSA. The CDR3 DNA follows: TGTGCCAGCACCCCGGACAGAAACATCGGGGAGCTGTTTTTT. Translation: CASTPDRNIGELFF.

This clone showed up just a few times. J is TRBJ1-6 and V is TRBV28, with a weak D call TRBD1 (6 bases). The CDR3 consists of 16 residues. Germline V gives CDR1 MDHEN, CDR2 SYDVKM. Trimming pared 4 bases from V and 8 bases from J, leaving 18 bases between. CDR3 sequence (DNA): TGTGCCAGCAGTTCGACAGGAACTACCAGAGATTCACCCCTCCACTTT. Amino acids: CASSSTGTTRDSPLHF.

This clone was observed a few times. The rearrangement uses TRBV30 and TRBJ2-4, with D unresolved. Trimming took 1 base from V and 1 from J, leaving 5 bases between them. This CDR3 contains 13 residues. CDR1 and CDR2 (germline): GTSNPN, SVGIG (reference sequence). The CDR3 sequence is CAWSEAAKNIQYF. The CDR3 DNA reads TGTGCCTGGAGTGAGGCGGCCAAAAACATTCAGTACTTC.

This clone came up a few times. CDR3 sequence reads: CASSYIYGEAQPQHF. CDR3 coding DNA: TGTGCCAGCAGTTACATTTACGGAGAGGCTCAGCCCCAGCATTTT. The rearrangement links TRBV6-6 to TRBJ1-5; D not certain. V gave up 2 bases and J gave up 6 bases, with 14 bases separating them. Germline V gene data show CDR1 as MNHNY and CDR2 as SVGAGI (reference sequence). There are 15 residues in the CDR3.